This T cell receptor (beta chain) was captured in a study of molecular identifiers for immune sequencing clone quantification. V was trimmed by 6 bases and J by 6 bases, leaving 10 bases between them. This CDR3 has 12 residues. Study-level results: Amid 750,000 to 1,000,000 naive cells, spiked Jurkat TCR RNA from one cell was reportedly still detectable. Barcode collisions between identical TCR molecules could shrink estimates of highly expanded clone sizes. In CMV-specific effectors, clones above 20 copies held over 97% of molecules; naive, under 1%.

It was from approximately 22,000 to 940,000 sorted cells, with 10%, 30% or 50% RNA, that naive CD8 libraries came. One entry per CDR3 protein results from TCRdb running MiXCR on the PCR reads. The sample lists more than 450,000 distinct CDR3 sequences; around 23% were seen once. This clonotype was seen ten or more times. The antigen is undetermined. This TCR came from a human donor in good health. Some libraries in this study had Jurkat cell RNA spiked in. J is TRBJ2-3 and V is TRBV6-7; D is uncertain. TRBV6-7 falls under the ORF class, with uncertain function. The sequenced sample consisted of naive CD8+ T cells from blood, with Jurkat cell RNA spiked in. The subset was: FACS-sorted CD8+CD4-CCR7+CD45RA+ naive T cells. CDR3 sequence: CASRNLLDTQYF. The CDR3 nucleotides are TGTGCCAGCAGGAACCTCTTGGATACGCAGTATTTT.